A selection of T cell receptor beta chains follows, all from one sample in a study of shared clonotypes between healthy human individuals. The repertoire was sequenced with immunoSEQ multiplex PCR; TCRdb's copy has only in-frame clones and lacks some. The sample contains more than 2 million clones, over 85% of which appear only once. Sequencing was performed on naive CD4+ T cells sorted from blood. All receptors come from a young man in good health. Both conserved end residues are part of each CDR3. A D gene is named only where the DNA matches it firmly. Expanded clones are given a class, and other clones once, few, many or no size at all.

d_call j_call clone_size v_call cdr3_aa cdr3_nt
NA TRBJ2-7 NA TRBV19 CASSMNGGSYEQYF TGTGCCAGTAGTATGAACGGAGGCTCCTACGAGCAGTACTTC
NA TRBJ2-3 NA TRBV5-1 CASSLRGYGGSSTDTQYF TGCGCCAGCAGCTTGAGGGGGTATGGCGGGAGTAGCACAGATACGCAGTATTTT
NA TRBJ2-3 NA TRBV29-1 CSASRGGSTDTQYF TGCAGCGCCTCGCGGGGCGGGAGCACAGATACGCAGTATTTT
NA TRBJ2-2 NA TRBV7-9 CVTAGRNSNTGELFF TGTGTCACAGCCGGGCGTAACTCGAACACCGGGGAGCTGTTTTTT
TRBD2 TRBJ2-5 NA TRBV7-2 CASTQRGREGVGTQYF TGTGCCAGCACCCAGAGGGGGCGGGAGGGAGTAGGGACCCAGTACTTC
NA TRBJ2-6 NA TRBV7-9 CASSSGFTGANVLTF TGTGCCAGCAGCTCAGGATTCACTGGGGCCAACGTCCTGACTTTC
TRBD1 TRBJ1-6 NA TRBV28 CASRTRRQGFNSPLHF TGTGCCAGCAGGACCCGAAGACAGGGGTTTAATTCACCCCTCCACTTT
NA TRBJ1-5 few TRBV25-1 CASSEGNQPQHF TGTGCCAGCAGTGAGGGCAATCAGCCCCAGCATTTT
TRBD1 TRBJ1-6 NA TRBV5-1 CASSDMTGGNSPLHF TGCGCCAGCAGCGACATGACAGGGGGAAATTCACCCCTCCACTTT
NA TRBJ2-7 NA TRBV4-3 CASSPSVGYEQYF TGCGCCAGCAGCCCATCGGTCGGGTACGAGCAGTACTTC
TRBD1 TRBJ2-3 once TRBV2 CASSLGQGVYTQYF TGTGCCAGCAGTTTAGGACAGGGGGTGTATACGCAGTATTTT
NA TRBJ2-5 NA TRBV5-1 CASRPGEAQETQYF TGCGCCAGCAGGCCGGGGGAGGCGCAAGAGACCCAGTACTTC
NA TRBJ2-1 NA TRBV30 CAWRSLIYNEQFF TGTGCCTGGAGGAGCCTGATCTACAATGAGCAGTTCTTC
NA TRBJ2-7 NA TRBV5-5 CASSFGVSSYEQYF TGTGCCAGCAGCTTCGGGGTGAGCTCCTACGAGCAGTACTTC
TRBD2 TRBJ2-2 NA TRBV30 CAWKGLGGTGELFF TGTGCCTGGAAAGGACTAGGTGGCACCGGGGAGCTGTTTTTT
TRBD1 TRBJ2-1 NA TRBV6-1 CASSRGQGANEQFF TGTGCCAGCAGCCGCGGACAGGGGGCCAATGAGCAGTTCTTC
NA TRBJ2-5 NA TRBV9 CASSAVEQETQYF TGTGCCAGCTCCGCAGTCGAACAAGAGACCCAGTACTTC
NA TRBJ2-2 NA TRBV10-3 CAITLTPYEGTGELFF TGTGCCATCACGTTAACCCCCTATGAAGGCACCGGGGAGCTGTTTTTT
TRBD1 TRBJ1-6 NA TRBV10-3 CAIRETGGDNSPLHF TGTGCCATCAGGGAAACAGGGGGAGATAATTCACCCCTCCACTTT
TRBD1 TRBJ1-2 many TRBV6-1 CASRGTGTGYGYTF TGTGCCAGCAGAGGGACCGGGACAGGGTATGGCTACACCTTC
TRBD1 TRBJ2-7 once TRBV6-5 CASSSPGQGARYEQYF TGTGCCAGCAGTTCTCCGGGACAGGGGGCGCGTTACGAGCAGTACTTC
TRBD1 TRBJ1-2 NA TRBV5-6 CASSLSTGRHHGYTF TGTGCCAGCAGCCTCTCGACAGGGAGGCATCATGGCTACACCTTC
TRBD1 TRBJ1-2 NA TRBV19 CASRPGQGRGYYGYTF TGTGCCAGTAGACCGGGACAGGGGCGAGGGTACTATGGCTACACCTTC
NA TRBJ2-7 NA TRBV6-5 CASSPAAYEQYF TGTGCCAGCAGCCCCGCCGCCTACGAGCAGTACTTC
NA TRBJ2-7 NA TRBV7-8 CASSFGTRGMGEQYF TGTGCCAGCAGCTTCGGGACCAGGGGTATGGGCGAGCAGTACTTC
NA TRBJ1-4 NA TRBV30 CAWKTDSANEKLFF TGTGCCTGGAAGACGGATTCGGCTAATGAAAAACTGTTTTTT
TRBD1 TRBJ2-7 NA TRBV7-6 CASSVQGASQYEQYF TGTGCCAGCAGCGTACAGGGGGCTTCCCAGTACGAGCAGTACTTC
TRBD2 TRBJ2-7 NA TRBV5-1 CASSRGAGTSGSYEQYF TGCGCCAGCAGCAGGGGAGCCGGGACTAGCGGATCCTACGAGCAGTACTTC
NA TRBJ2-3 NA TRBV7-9 CASSLAEVKGTDTQYF TGTGCCAGCAGCTTAGCCGAGGTCAAGGGCACAGATACGCAGTATTTT
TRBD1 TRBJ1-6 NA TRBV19 CASSLSGTGVNSPLHF TGTGCCAGTAGCCTATCCGGGACAGGAGTTAATTCACCCCTCCACTTT
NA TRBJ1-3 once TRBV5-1 CASSLSSGNTIYF TGCGCCAGCAGCTTGAGCTCTGGAAACACCATATATTTT
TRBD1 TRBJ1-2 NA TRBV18 CASSLTGQAAYGYTF TGTGCCAGCTCACTTACGGGACAGGCCGCCTATGGCTACACCTTC
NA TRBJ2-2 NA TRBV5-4 CASSIPTGNTGELFF TGTGCCAGCAGCATACCGACAGGGAACACCGGGGAGCTGTTTTTT
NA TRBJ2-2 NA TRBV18 CASSPPRGPLVNTGELFF TGTGCCAGCTCACCACCACGGGGACCGCTTGTAAACACCGGGGAGCTGTTTTTT
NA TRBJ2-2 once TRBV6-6 CASSLILTDTGELFF TGTGCCAGCAGTCTTATCTTGACAGACACCGGGGAGCTGTTTTTT
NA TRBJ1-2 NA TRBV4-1 CASSPLEGNHGYTF TGCGCCAGCAGCCCCCTTGAGGGGAACCATGGCTACACCTTC
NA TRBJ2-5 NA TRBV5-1 CASSLGAAIQETQYF TGCGCCAGCAGCTTGGGGGCCGCAATACAAGAGACCCAGTACTTC
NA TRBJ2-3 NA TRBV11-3 CASSLSADTQYF TGTGCCAGCAGCTTATCGGCAGATACGCAGTATTTT
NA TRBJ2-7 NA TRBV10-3 CARRRDAAVSEQYF TGTGCCAGACGAAGGGACGCCGCGGTCTCCGAGCAGTACTTC